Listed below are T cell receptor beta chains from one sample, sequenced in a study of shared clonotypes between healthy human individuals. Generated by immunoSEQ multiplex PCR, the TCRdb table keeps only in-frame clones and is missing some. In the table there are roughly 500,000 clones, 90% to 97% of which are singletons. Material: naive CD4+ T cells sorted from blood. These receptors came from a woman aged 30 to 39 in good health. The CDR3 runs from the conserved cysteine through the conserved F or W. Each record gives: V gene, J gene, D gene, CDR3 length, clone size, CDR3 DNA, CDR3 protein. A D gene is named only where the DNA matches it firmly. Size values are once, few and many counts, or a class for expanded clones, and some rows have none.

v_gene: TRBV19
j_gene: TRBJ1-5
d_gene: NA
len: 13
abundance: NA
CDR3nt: TGTGCCAGTAGTGTGGTTTCAAATCAGCCCCAGCATTTT
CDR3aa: CASSVVSNQPQHF

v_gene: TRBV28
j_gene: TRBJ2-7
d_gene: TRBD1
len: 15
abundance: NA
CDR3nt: TGTGCCAGCAGTGGAAGGGACAGGGGAGCCTACGAGCAGTACTTC
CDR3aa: CASSGRDRGAYEQYF

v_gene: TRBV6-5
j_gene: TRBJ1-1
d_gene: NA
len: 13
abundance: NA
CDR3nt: TGTGCCAGCAGTTACTCAGGGGGCACTGAAGCTTTCTTT
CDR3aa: CASSYSGGTEAFF

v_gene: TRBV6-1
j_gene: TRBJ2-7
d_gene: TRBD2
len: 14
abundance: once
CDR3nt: TGTGCCAGCAGGACTCTAGCGGTAGGATGGGAGCAGTACTTC
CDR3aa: CASRTLAVGWEQYF

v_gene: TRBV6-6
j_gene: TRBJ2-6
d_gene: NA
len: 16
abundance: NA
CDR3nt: TGTGCCAGCAGTCGCAACAGGGCGACTGGGGCCAACGTCCTGACTTTC
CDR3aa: CASSRNRATGANVLTF

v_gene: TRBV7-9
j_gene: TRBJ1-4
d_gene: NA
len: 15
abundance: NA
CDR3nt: TGTGCCAGCAGCTTTACAGCACAGCCGAATGAAAAACTGTTTTTT
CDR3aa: CASSFTAQPNEKLFF

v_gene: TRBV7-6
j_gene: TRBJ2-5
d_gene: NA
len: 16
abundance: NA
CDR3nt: TGTGCCAGCAGCCATATAATAGGCGGGGTCCAAGAGACCCAGTACTTC
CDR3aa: CASSHIIGGVQETQYF

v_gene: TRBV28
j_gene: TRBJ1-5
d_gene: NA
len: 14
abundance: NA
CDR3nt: TGTGCCACCGGGGGCATCTATAGCAATCAGCCCCAGCATTTT
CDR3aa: CATGGIYSNQPQHF

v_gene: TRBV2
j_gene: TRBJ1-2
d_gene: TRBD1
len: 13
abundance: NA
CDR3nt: TGTGCCAGCAGCCCACAGGGGGCTGGTGGCTACACCTTC
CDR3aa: CASSPQGAGGYTF

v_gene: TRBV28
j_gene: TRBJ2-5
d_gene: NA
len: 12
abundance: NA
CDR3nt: TGTGCCAGCAGCCTGAGCCGGGGGACCCAGTACTTC
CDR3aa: CASSLSRGTQYF

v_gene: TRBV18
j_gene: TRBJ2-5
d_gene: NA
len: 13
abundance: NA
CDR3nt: TGTGCCAGCTCACCACGGGCCCCGGAGACCCAGTACTTC
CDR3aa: CASSPRAPETQYF

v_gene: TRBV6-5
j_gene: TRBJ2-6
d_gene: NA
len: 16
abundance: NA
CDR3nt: TGTGCCAGCAGTTACACCAGGGTTCCTGGGGCCAACGTCCTGACTTTC
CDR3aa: CASSYTRVPGANVLTF

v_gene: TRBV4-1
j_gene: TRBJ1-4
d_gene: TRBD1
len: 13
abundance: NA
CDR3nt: TGCGCCAGCAGTCGGACAGGGAATGAAAAACTGTTTTTT
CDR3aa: CASSRTGNEKLFF

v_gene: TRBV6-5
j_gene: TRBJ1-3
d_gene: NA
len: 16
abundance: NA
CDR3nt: TGTGCCAGCAGTTACTCGACCCCAACGCTCTGGAACACCATATATTTT
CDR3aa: CASSYSTPTLWNTIYF

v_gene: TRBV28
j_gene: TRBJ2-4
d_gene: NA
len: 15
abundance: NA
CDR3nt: TGTGCCAGCAGCGGAGCAGGGAAAGCCAAAAACATTCAGTACTTC
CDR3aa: CASSGAGKAKNIQYF

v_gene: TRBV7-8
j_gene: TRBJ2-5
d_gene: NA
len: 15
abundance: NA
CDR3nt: TGTGCCAGCAGCTTAGTTCTGGGAGAGGGAGAGACCCAGTACTTC
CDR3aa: CASSLVLGEGETQYF

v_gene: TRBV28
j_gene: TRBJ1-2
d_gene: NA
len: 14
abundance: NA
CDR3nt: TGTGCCAGCAGTCTCGGGACGCCCACGGGTGGCTACACCTTC
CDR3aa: CASSLGTPTGGYTF

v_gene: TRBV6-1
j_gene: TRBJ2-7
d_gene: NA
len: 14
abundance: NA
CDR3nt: TGTGCCAGCAGGGAGGGGCCACCCACCTACGAGCAGTACTTC
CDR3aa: CASREGPPTYEQYF

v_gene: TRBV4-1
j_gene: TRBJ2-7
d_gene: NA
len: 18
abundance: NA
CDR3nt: TGCGCCAGCAGCTCATCCCCACTTGGGACGGATAGCTCCTACGAGCAGTACTTC
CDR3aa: CASSSSPLGTDSSYEQYF

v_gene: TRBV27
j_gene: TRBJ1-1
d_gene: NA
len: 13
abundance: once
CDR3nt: TGTGCCAGCAGGAAGGGTAGGGTGACCGAAGCTTTCTTT
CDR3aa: CASRKGRVTEAFF

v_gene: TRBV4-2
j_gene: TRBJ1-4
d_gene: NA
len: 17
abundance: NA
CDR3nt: TGTGCCAGCAGCTTGCTTCGTTTCGCAGCAACTAATGAAAAACTGTTTTTT
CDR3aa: CASSLLRFAATNEKLFF

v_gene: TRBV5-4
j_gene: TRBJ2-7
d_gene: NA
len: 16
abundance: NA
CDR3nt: TGTGCCAGCAGCCCGAAAGACAGGCAGAAAGTCTACGAGCAGTACTTC
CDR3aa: CASSPKDRQKVYEQYF

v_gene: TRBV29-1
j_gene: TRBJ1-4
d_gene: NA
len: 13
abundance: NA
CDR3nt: TGCAGCGTCGCAACTGATCGGGGAAGGAAACTGTTTTTT
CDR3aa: CSVATDRGRKLFF

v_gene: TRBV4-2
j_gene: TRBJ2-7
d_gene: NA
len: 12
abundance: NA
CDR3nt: TGTGCCAGCAGCCAAGGCACCTACGAGCAGTACTTC
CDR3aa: CASSQGTYEQYF

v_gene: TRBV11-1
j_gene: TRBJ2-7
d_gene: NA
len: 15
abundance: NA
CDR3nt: TGTGCCAGCAGCTTTCGACAGTACGGTGGCTACGAGCAGTACTTC
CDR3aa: CASSFRQYGGYEQYF

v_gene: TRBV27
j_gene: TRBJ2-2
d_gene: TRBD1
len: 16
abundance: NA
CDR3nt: TGTGCCAGCAGTTGGGACAGGGGGGCCAACACCGGGGAGCTGTTTTTT
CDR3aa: CASSWDRGANTGELFF

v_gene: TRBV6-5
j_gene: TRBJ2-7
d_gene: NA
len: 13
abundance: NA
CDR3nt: TGTGCCAGTCGGACGGGAAGCTCCTACGAGCAGTACTTC
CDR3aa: CASRTGSSYEQYF

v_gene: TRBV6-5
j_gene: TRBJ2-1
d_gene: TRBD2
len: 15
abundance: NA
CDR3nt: TGTGCCAGCAGTTACACCCGGACTAGCGGGAATGAGCAGTTCTTC
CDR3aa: CASSYTRTSGNEQFF

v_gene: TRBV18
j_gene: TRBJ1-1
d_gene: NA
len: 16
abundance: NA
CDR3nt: TGTGCCAGCTCACCAGTAAGGGGTACGGGGAACACTGAAGCTTTCTTT
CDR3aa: CASSPVRGTGNTEAFF

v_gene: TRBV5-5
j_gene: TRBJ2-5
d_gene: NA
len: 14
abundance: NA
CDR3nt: TGTGCCAGCAGCTTGGCCCCCGGGGCGGAGACCCAGTACTTC
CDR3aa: CASSLAPGAETQYF

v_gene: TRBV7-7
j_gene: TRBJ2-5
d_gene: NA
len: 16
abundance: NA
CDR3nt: TGTGCCAGCAAACGTCGCGGGGGCTTGTCCCAAGAGACCCAGTACTTC
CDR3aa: CASKRRGGLSQETQYF

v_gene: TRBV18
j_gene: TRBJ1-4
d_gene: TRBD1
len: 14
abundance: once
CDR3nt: TGTGCCAGCTCTCAAAACAGGGGTAATGAAAAACTGTTTTTT
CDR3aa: CASSQNRGNEKLFF

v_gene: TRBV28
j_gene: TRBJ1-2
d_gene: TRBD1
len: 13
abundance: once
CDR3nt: TGTGCCGGCAAGACAGGGTCGGACTATGGCTACACCTTC
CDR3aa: CAGKTGSDYGYTF

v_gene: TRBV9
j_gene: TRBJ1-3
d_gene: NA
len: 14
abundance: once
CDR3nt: TGTGCCAGCAGCGGGCTGAGCTCTGGAAACACCATATATTTT
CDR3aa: CASSGLSSGNTIYF

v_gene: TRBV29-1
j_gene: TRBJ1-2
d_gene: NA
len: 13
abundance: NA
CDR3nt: TGCAGCGCGACCTTGTCGACGGCGGTCGGCTACACCTTC
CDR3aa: CSATLSTAVGYTF

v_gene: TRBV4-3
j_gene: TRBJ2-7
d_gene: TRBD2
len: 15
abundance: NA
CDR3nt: TGCGCCAGCAGCGGCTGGACTAGCGGAACCTACGAGCAGTACTTC
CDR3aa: CASSGWTSGTYEQYF

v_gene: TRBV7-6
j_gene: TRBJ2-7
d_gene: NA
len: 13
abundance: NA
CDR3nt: TGTGCCAGCAGCTTGAGCAGGGTAGAAGAGCAGTACTTC
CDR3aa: CASSLSRVEEQYF

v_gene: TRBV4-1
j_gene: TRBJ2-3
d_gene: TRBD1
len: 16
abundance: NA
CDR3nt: TGCGCCAGCAGCCAAGTTGGGACAGGGGGCTTAGATACGCAGTATTTT
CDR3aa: CASSQVGTGGLDTQYF

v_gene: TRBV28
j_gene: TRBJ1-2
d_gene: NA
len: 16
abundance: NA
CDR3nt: TGTGCCAGCAGTTTCCAGACTATCCCAGGTAACTATGGCTACACCTTC
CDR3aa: CASSFQTIPGNYGYTF

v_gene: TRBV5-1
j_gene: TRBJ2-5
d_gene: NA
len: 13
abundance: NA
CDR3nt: TGCGCCAGCAGCCCGGGGCCGAAAGAGACCCAGTACTTC
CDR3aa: CASSPGPKETQYF

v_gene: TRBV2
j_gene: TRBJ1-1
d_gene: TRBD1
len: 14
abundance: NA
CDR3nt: TGTGCCAGCAGTGATCAGGGGGTAAACACTGAAGCTTTCTTT
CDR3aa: CASSDQGVNTEAFF

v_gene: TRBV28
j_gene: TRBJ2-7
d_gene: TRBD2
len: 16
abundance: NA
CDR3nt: TGTGCCACCAGTGCCCCAGGACTAGCGCATACCTACGAGCAGTACTTC
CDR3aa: CATSAPGLAHTYEQYF

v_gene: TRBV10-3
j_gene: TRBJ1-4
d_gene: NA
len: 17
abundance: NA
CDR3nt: TGTGCCATCAGTGAGAATGGCGGGCTGACAGTTGGGGAAAAACTGTTTTTT
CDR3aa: CAISENGGLTVGEKLFF

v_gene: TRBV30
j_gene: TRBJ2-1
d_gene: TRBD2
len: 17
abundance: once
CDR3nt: TGTGCCTGGAGCACCTTCAGGACTAGCGGGAGAAGGAATGAGCAGTTCTTC
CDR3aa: CAWSTFRTSGRRNEQFF

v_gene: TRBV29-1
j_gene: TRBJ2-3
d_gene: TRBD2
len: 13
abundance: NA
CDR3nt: TGCAGCGTTGGAGCGGGAGGGACAGATACGCAGTATTTT
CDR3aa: CSVGAGGTDTQYF

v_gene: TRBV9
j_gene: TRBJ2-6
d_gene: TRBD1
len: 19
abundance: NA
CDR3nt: TGTGCCAGCAGTGCCCGTCCCGGGACAGGGGGCTCTGGGGCCAACGTCCTGACTTTC
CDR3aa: CASSARPGTGGSGANVLTF

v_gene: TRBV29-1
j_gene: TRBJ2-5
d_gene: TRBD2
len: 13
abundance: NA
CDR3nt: TGCAGCGCTCACGGGGGGGGTACGGAGACCCAGTACTTC
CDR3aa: CSAHGGGTETQYF

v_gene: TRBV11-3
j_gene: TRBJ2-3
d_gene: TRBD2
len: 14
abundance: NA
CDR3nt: TGTGCCAGCAGCTTTGGGCTAGCGGCGGATACGCAGTATTTT
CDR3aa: CASSFGLAADTQYF

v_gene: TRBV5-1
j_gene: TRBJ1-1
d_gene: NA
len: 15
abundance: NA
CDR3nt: TGCGCCAGCAGCTTGGCAGGGACGGGAGGGACTGAAGCTTTCTTT
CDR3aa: CASSLAGTGGTEAFF

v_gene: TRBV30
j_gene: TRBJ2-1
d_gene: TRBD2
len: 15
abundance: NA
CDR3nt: TGTGCCTCCCGTCCCGGACTAGCGATCGACAATGAGCAGTTCTTC
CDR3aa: CASRPGLAIDNEQFF

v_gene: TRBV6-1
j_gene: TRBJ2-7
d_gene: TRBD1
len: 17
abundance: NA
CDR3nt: TGTGCCAGCAGTGGAAACACTCTTGGACAGGGGCCCCACGAGCAGTACTTC
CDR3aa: CASSGNTLGQGPHEQYF

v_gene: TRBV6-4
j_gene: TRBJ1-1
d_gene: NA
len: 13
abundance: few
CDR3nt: TGTGCCAGCAGTGAATGGGTTCACACTGAAGCTTTCTTT
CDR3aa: CASSEWVHTEAFF

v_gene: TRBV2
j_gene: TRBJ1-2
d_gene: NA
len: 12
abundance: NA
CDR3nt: TGTGCCAGCAGTGAAGGGACGGGTGGCTACACCTTC
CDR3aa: CASSEGTGGYTF

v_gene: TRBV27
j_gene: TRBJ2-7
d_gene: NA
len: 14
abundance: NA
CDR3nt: TGTGCCAGCAGTCCCCGGGGTAGCTCCTACGAGCAGTACTTC
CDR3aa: CASSPRGSSYEQYF

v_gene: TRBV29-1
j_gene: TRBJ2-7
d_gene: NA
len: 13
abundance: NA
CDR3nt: TGCAGCGTTGTAGGTCAGAGGACCTACGAGCAGTACTTC
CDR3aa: CSVVGQRTYEQYF

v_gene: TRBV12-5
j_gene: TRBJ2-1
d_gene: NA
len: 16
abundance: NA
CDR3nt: TGTGCTAGTGGTTTGTCGGAGTCTAGCTCCTACAATGAGCAGTTCTTC
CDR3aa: CASGLSESSSYNEQFF

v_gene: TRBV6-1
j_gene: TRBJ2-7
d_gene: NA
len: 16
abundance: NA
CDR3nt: TGTGCCAGCAGTGAATTGATGGCCTCTGGCTTGGGCGAGCAGTACTTC
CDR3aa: CASSELMASGLGEQYF

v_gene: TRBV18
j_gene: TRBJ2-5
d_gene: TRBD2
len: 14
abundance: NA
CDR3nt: TGTGCCAGCTCTTCGAGCGGGGCCCAAGAGACCCAGTACTTC
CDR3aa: CASSSSGAQETQYF